This T cell receptor (beta chain) was found in a study of CXCR3-negative and CXCR3-positive naive CD8 T cells. Regarding the study as a whole: Naive CXCR3-positive cells had TRB CDR3s more hydrophobic than those of CXCR3-negative naive cells. Memory CD8+ cells had much lower diversity, and both naive subsets had comparably high diversity. TRBV-TRBJ usage matched between naive CXCR3-negative and CXCR3-positive cells but not between memory cells.

Libraries were UMI-labeled 5' RACE TRB cDNA. TCRdb reprocessed the 5' RACE reads and stores each CDR3 protein as one record, lacking DNA. The listing contains some 99,000 distinct CDR3 sequences. A CD45RO-CCR7+CD27+CD95- phenotype identified naive CD8+ T cells. With regard to this clonotype: What it binds is unknown.

Sequenced: naive CXCR3+ CD8+ T cells from blood. Subset indicated: CD45RO-CCR7+CD27+CD95- naive CD8+ T cells expressing CXCR3 (TNR3+). The clonotype comes from a human donor in good health. Some clones in this sample may be carry-over from other donors' samples.

Here the CDR3 reads CSVGTETTEAFF. The chain recombines TRBV29-1 with TRBJ1-1. The length of the CDR3 is 12 residues. In germline, CDR1 is SQVTM, CDR2 ANQGSEA.